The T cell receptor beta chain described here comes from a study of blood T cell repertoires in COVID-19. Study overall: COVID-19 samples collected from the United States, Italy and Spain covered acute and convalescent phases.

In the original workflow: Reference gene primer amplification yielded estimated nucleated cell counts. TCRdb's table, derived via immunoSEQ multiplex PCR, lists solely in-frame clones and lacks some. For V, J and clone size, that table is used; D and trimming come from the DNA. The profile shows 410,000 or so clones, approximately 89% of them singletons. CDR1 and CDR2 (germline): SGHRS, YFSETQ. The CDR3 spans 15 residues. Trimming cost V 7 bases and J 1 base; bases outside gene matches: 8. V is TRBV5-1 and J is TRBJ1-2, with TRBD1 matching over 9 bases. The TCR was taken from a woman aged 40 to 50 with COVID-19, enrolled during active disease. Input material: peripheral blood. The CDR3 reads CASRGQGQINYGYTF. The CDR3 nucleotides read TGCGCCAGCCGAGGACAGGGGCAGATTAACTATGGCTACACCTTC. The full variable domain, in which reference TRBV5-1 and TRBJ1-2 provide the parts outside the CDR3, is KAGVTQTPRYLIKTRGQQVTLSCSPISGHRSVSWYQQTPGQGLQFLFEYFSETQRNKGNFPGRFSGRQFSNSRSEMNVSTLELGDSALYLCASRGQGQINYGYTFGSGTRLTVV.